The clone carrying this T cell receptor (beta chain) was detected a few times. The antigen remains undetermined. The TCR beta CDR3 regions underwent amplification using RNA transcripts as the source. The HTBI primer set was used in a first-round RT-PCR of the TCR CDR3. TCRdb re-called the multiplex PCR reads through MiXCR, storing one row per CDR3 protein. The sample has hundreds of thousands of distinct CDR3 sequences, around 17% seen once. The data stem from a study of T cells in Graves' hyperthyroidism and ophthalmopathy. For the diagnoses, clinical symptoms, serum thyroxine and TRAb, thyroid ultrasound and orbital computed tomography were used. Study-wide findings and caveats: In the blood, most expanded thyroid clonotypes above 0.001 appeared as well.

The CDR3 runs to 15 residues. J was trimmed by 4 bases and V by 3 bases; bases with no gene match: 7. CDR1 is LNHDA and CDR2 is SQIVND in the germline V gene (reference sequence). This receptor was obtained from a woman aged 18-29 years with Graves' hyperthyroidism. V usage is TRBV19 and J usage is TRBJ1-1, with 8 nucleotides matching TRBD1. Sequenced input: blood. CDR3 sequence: CASSIRTGTATEAFF. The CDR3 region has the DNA TGTGCCAGTAGTATCCGGACAGGGACGGCCACTGAAGCTTTCTTT.